This T cell receptor beta chain was documented in a study of beta chain features in type 1 diabetes. As to this clone: Its antigen is undetermined.

Sorted CD4+ subsets: naive, central memory, regulatory, stem cell-like memory (CD45RO/CCR7/CD25/CD127/CD95/CD27 panel). TCRB transcripts that were expressed got sequenced, as all of the isolated RNA had been reverse transcribed. TCRdb's copy holds only in-frame clones and misses some; the assay was immunoSEQ multiplex PCR. Of around 140,000 clones listed, about 10% are singletons. Study-level points and caveats: Over-representation of high TCR-expressing cells was a possible consequence of cDNA sequencing. TCRB CDR3s from Type 1 diabetes patients were moderately but significantly shorter in all four CD4+ subsets.

The ends lost 5 bases at V and 5 bases at J; junction bases unmatched: 7. The CDR3 runs 14 residues. Germline assignment: CDR1 SGHAT and CDR2 FQNNGV. Sequenced sample: central memory CD4+ T cells from blood. This chain uses TRBV11-2 with TRBJ2-5; 8 nucleotides align to TRBD1. The TCR sequence derives from a man aged 25-45 years with type 1 diabetes. This CDR3 reads CASSARTGSETQYF. As DNA, the CDR3 is TGTGCCAGCAGCGCCCGGACAGGGTCTGAGACCCAGTACTTC. Combining the CDR3 with reference TRBV11-2 and TRBJ2-5 gives the whole variable domain EAGVAQSPRYKIIEKRQSVAFWCNPISGHATLYWYQQILGQGPKLLIQFQNNGVVDDSQLPKDRFSAERLKGVDSTLKIQPAKLEDSAVYLCASSARTGSETQYFGPGTRLLVL.